The entry below describes one T cell receptor (beta chain). Its antigen is currently unknown. PCR used 60 Vbeta primers and 13 Jbeta primers. Methods used by the authors: In a later analysis, approximately 80 million unique TCR beta chains included roughly 11 million shared by two or more donors. Produced via immunoSEQ multiplex PCR; TCRdb's table is partial and in-frame only. V and J calls and clone size are given by that table; D and trimming were obtained from the DNA. This sample has over 100,000 clones; 70% to 85% occur once, and the top ten carry 1.4% to 1.5%. This sample is drawn from a study of cytomegalovirus exposure and HLA in healthy donors. Per germline, CDR1 SGHRS and CDR2 YFSETQ. V dropped 6 bases and J dropped 0 bases, with 13 bases sitting between them. The CDR3 is made up of 15 amino acids. The study's findings and limits: V- and J-gene trimming of TCR beta was linked (in a later analysis) to a missense DCLRE1C variant. Prior analysis indicated that the majority of TCR beta V segments exhibited productivity approximately 90% or approximately 30% of the time. Most TCR sequences were seen very rarely across donors, but some public TCRs occurred in many.

Sequences were obtained from PBMCs. The chain links TRBV5-1 to TRBJ2-1, with a possible D match to TRBD2 (6 bases). The TCR was taken from a female donor in good health and CMV-seronegative. The CDR3, as DNA: TGCGCCAGCAATGACGGGAGCAACTCCTACAATGAGCAGTTCTTC. Translating it yields CASNDGSNSYNEQFF.